The source of this T cell receptor beta chain is a study of cytomegalovirus exposure and HLA in healthy donors. Overall study context: The 130 or so validation repertoires, a later analysis reported, used the same platform as the roughly 660 repertoires from the first cohort. Regarding the study as a whole: According to a subsequent analysis, TCR clusters identified in the first cohort showed a tendency to co-occur across the approximately 120 validation repertoires.

The germline V gene encodes CDR1 GTSNPN and CDR2 SVGIG (reference sequence). The CDR3 spans 14 residues. Losses at the gene ends were 5 bases for V and 0 bases for J; bases not matched to a gene: 5. Comment on this clone: Its specificity is unknown.

Profiled with immunoSEQ multiplex PCR; TCRdb holds only in-frame clones, not every one. The data hold 150,000 or so clones, with approximately 94% observed a single time. This clonotype was sampled from a man between 18 and 35 years old in good health and CMV-seropositive. Sequences were obtained from PBMCs. The V call is TRBV30, the J call TRBJ2-3; 7 bases map to TRBD2. This chain's CDR3 is CAWAHGGSTDTQYF. The CDR3 bases are TGTGCCTGGGCCCACGGGGGGAGCACAGATACGCAGTATTTT.